The clone carrying this T cell receptor beta chain was seen more than once but under ten times. What it binds is unknown. These data originate in a study of response to subunit inactivated influenza vaccine. Study-wide points: Researchers suggested that each seasonal influenza vaccination recruits few new T cells.

This CDR3 is built from 15 residues. With 0 bases removed from V and 1 base from J, the gap between germline ends came to 9 bases. TCRdb ran MiXCR on the RT-PCR reads and lists one entry per CDR3 protein. Among 800,000 or so distinct CDR3 sequences listed, about 20% were seen once. The clonotype was recovered from a middle-aged man who received an inactivated influenza vaccine. This chain joins TRBV12-3 or TRBV12-4 and TRBJ1-1; D gene ambiguous. The material sequenced was PBMCs from blood, taken roughly 5 days after vaccination. The CDR3 spells CASSLAGAANTEAFF. CDR3 DNA: TGTGCCAGCAGTTTAGCAGGCGCAGCGAACACTGAAGCTTTCTTT.